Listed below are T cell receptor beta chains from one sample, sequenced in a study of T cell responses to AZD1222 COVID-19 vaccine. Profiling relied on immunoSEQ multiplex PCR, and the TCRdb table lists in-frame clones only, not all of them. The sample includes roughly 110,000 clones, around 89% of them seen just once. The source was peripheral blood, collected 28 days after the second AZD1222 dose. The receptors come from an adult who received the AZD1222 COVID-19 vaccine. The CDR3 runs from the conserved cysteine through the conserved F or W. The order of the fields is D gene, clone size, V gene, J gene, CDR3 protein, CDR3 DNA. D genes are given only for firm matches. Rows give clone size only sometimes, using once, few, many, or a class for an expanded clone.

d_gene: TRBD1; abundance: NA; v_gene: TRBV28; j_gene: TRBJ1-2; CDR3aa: CASGSTGSTYGYTF; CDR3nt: TGTGCCAGCGGATCGACAGGGTCTACCTATGGCTACACCTTC
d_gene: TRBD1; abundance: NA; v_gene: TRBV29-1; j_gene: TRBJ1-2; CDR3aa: CSVGGQALGYTF; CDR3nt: TGCAGCGTTGGGGGACAGGCTCTGGGCTACACCTTC
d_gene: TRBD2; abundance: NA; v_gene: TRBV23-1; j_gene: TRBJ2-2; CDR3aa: CASSQSNGGGRNTGELFF; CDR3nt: TGCGCCAGCAGTCAATCAAATGGCGGGGGACGGAACACCGGGGAGCTGTTTTTT
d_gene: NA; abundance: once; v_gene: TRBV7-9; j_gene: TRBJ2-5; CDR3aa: CASSPSKSETQYF; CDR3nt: TGTGCCAGCAGCCCTTCAAAGTCGGAGACCCAGTACTTC
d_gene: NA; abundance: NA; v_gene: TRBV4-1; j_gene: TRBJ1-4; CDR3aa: CASSQDQSGEKLFF; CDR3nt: TGCGCCAGCAGCCAAGATCAATCAGGCGAAAAACTGTTTTTT
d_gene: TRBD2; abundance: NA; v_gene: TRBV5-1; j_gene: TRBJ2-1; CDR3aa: CASSLAPSGGHNEQFF; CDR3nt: TGCGCCAGCAGCTTGGCCCCTAGCGGAGGACACAATGAGCAGTTCTTC
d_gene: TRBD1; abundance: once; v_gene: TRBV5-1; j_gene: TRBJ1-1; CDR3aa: CASSLGQGLNTEAFF; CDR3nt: TGCGCCAGCAGCTTGGGACAGGGCCTGAACACTGAAGCTTTCTTT
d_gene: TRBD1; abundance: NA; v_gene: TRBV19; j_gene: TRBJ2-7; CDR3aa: CASQEQTGAAYEQYF; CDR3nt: TGTGCCAGTCAAGAACAGACAGGGGCCGCCTACGAGCAGTACTTC
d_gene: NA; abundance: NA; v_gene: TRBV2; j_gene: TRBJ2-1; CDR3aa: CASSPGRLQFF; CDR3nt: TGTGCCAGCAGCCCGGGACGTTTGCAGTTCTTC
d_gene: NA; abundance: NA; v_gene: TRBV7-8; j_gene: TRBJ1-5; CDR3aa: CASSPLGVGNQPQHF; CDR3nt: TGTGCCAGCAGCCCCCTCGGGGTTGGGAATCAGCCCCAGCATTTT
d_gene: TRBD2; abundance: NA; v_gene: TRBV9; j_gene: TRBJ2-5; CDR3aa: CASSDLAEETQYF; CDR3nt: TGTGCCAGCAGCGATCTAGCGGAAGAGACCCAGTACTTC
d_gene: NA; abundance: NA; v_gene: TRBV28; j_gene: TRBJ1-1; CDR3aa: CASRTQTTEAFF; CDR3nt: TGTGCCAGCAGGACACAGACTACTGAAGCTTTCTTT
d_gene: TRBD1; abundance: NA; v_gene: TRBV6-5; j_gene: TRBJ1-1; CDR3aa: CASSQQGARAFF; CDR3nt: TGTGCCAGCAGCCAACAGGGGGCGCGGGCTTTCTTT
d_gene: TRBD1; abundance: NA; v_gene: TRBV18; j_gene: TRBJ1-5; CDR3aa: CASSPFEPGQGDQPQHF; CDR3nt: TGTGCCAGCTCACCCTTCGAGCCGGGACAGGGAGACCAGCCCCAGCATTTT
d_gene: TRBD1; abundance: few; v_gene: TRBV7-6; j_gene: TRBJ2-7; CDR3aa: CASSLGGQPTYEQYF; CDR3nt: TGTGCCAGCAGCTTAGGGGGACAGCCTACCTACGAGCAGTACTTC
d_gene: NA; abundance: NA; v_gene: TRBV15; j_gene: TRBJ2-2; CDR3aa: CATSSPPGTGELFF; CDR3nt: TGTGCCACCAGCAGCCCCCCCGGCACCGGGGAGCTGTTTTTT
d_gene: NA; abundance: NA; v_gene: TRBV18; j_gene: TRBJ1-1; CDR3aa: CASSPPTAEAFF; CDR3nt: TGTGCCAGCTCACCACCGACCGCGGAAGCTTTCTTT
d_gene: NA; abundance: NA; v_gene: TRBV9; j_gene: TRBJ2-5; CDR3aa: CASSSPQGRQETQYF; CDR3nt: TGTGCCAGCAGCTCACCTCAGGGGCGCCAAGAGACCCAGTACTTC
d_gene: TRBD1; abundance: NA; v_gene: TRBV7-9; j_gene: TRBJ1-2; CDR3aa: CASSRLGTDSNYGYTF; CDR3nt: TGTGCCAGCAGCCGACTAGGGACAGACTCTAACTATGGCTACACCTTC
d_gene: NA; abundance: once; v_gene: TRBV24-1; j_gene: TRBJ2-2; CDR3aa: CATSSVSTGELFF; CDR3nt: TGTGCCACCAGTTCGGTGTCAACCGGGGAGCTGTTTTTT
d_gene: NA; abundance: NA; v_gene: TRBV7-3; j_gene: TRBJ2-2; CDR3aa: CASSFVGQGNGELFF; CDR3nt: TGTGCCAGCTCTTTCGTGGGGCAGGGAAACGGGGAGCTGTTTTTT
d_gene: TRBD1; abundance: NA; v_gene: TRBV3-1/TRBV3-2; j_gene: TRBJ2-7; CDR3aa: CASSRGQGNNEQYF; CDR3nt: TGTGCCAGCAGCCGAGGACAGGGGAACAACGAGCAGTACTTC
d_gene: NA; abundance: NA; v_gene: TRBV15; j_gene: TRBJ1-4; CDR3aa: CATSTPGVSEKLFF; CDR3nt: TGTGCCACCAGCACCCCAGGGGTGTCGGAAAAACTGTTTTTT
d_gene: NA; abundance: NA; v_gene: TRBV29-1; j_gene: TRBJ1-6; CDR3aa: CSVGPYRKDGNSPLHF; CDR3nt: TGCAGCGTTGGTCCTTACCGCAAGGATGGGAATTCACCCCTCCACTTT
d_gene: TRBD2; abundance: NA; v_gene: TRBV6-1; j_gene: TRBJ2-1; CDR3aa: CASCAPRSGGLRHNEQFF; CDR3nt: TGTGCCAGCTGTGCGCCGCGTAGCGGGGGACTCCGGCACAATGAGCAGTTCTTC
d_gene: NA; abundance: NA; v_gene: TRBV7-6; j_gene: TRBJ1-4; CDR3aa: CASSLFTGGNEKLFF; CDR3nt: TGTGCCAGCAGCTTATTCACTGGGGGGAATGAAAAACTGTTTTTT
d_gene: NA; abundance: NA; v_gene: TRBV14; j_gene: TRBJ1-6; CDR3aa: CASSPRRDGTYNSPLHF; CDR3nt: TGTGCCAGCAGCCCTCGACGGGACGGTACCTATAATTCACCCCTCCACTTT
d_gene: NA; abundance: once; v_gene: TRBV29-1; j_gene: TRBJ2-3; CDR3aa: CSVEVGNTQYF; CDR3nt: TGCAGCGTTGAAGTCGGAAATACGCAGTATTTT
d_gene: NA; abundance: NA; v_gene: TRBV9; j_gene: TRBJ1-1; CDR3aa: CASSAEPAAYTEAFF; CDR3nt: TGTGCCAGCAGCGCTGAACCGGCAGCTTACACTGAAGCTTTCTTT
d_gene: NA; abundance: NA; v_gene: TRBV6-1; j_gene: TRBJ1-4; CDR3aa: CASSEALTGWKLFF; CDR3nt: TGTGCCAGCAGTGAAGCGCTAACAGGGTGGAAACTGTTTTTT
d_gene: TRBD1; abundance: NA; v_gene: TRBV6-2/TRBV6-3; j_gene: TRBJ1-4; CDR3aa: CASSSPSGTGEKKLFF; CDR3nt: TGTGCCAGCAGTTCTCCCTCCGGGACAGGGGAGAAAAAACTGTTTTTT
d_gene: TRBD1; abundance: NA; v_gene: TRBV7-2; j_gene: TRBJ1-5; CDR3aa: CASSLDYRDRSSQHF; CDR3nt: TGTGCCAGCAGCTTAGATTATAGGGACAGAAGTTCTCAGCATTTT
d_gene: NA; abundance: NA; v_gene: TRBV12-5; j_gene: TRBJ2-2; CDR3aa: CASGPSTGELFF; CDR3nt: TGTGCTAGTGGTCCATCCACCGGGGAGCTGTTTTTT
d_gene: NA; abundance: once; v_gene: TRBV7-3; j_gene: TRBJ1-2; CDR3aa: CASSLNANGDGYTF; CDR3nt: TGTGCCAGCAGCTTAAACGCTAATGGGGATGGCTACACCTTC
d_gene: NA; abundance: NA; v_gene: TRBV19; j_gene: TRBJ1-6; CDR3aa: CASSLDSSYNSPLHF; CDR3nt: TGTGCCAGTAGTTTGGACAGCTCCTATAATTCACCCCTCCACTTT
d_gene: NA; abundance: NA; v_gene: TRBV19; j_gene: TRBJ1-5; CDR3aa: CASSIWGSNQPQHF; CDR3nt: TGTGCCAGTAGTATATGGGGGAGCAATCAGCCCCAGCATTTT
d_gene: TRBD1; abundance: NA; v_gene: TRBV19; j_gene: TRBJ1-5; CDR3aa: CASSLSDRGNQPQHF; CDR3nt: TGTGCCAGTAGTCTCAGTGACAGGGGCAATCAGCCCCAGCATTTT
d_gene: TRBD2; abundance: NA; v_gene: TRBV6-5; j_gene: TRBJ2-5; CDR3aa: CASSFASGGETQYF; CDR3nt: TGTGCCAGCAGTTTCGCTAGCGGGGGGGAGACCCAGTACTTC
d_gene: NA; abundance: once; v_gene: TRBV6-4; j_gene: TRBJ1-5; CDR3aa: CASSEGASYSNQPQHF; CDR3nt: TGTGCCAGCAGTGAAGGTGCCTCATATAGCAATCAGCCCCAGCATTTT
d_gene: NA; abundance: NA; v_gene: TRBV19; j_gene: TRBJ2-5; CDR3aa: CMAGAGETQYF; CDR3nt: TGCATGGCGGGGGCGGGAGAGACCCAGTACTTC
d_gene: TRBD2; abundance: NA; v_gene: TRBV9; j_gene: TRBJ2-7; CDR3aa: CASSVGGGATYEQYF; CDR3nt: TGTGCCAGCAGCGTAGGCGGGGGGGCCACCTACGAGCAGTACTTC
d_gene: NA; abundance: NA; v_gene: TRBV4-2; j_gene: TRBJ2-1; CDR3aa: CASSQVGGTYNEQFF; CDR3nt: TGTGCCAGCAGCCAAGTGGGGGGAACCTACAATGAGCAGTTCTTC
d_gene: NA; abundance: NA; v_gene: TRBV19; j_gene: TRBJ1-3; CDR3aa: CASSPDRVSGNTIYF; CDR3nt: TGTGCCAGTAGTCCCGACCGTGTCTCTGGAAACACCATATATTTT
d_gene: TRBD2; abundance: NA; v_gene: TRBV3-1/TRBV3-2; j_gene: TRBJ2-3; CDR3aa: CASSQVSGGGPITQYF; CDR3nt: TGTGCCAGCAGCCAAGTTAGCGGGGGGGGCCCAATTACGCAGTATTTT
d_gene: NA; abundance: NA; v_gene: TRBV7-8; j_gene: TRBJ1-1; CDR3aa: CASSLDGPRTEAFF; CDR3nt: TGTGCCAGCAGCTTGGACGGACCCCGAACTGAAGCTTTCTTT
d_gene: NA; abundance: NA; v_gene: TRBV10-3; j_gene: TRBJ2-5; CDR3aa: CAISDFIGGRGETQYF; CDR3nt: TGTGCCATCAGTGACTTCATCGGGGGGCGCGGGGAGACCCAGTACTTC
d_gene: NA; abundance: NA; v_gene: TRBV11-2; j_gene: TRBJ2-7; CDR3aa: CASSWGRVSSYEQYF; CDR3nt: TGTGCCAGCAGCTGGGGGCGGGTGAGCTCCTACGAGCAGTACTTC
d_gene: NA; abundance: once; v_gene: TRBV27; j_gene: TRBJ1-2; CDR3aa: CASRTHTGNGYTF; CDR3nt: TGTGCCAGCAGAACGCACACGGGGAATGGCTACACCTTC
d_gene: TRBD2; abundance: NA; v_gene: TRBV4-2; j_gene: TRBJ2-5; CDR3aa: CASSHPGTSGDLETQYF; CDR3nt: TGTGCCAGCAGCCATCCCGGGACTAGCGGGGATTTGGAGACCCAGTACTTC
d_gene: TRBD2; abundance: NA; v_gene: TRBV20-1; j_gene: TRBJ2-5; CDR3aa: CSASRRAGVSETQYF; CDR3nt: TGCAGTGCTAGTCGTCGAGCGGGGGTTTCGGAGACCCAGTACTTC
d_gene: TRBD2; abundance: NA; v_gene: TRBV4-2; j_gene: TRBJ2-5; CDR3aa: CASSQDRTSGGLETQYF; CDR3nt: TGTGCCAGCAGCCAAGATCGGACTAGCGGGGGGTTAGAGACCCAGTACTTC
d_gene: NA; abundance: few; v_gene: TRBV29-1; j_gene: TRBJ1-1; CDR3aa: CSVGGTGTEAFF; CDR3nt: TGCAGCGTTGGTGGGACGGGCACTGAAGCTTTCTTT
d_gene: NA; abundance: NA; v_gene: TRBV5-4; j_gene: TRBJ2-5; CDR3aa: CASSLGGQLQETQYF; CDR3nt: TGTGCCAGCAGCTTGGGGGGGCAGCTCCAAGAGACCCAGTACTTC